A selection of T cell receptor beta chains follows, all from one sample in a study of cytomegalovirus exposure and HLA in healthy donors. The table came from immunoSEQ multiplex PCR; TCRdb's copy has only in-frame clones and leaves some out. The sample's table shows nearly 200,000 clones. Sequenced input: PBMCs. The receptors stem from a boy aged 10-17 years in good health and CMV-seronegative. Both conserved end residues are part of each CDR3. D genes are given only for firm matches.

J gene: TRBJ2-3; D gene: TRBD2; V gene: TRBV10-1; CDR3 DNA: TGCGCCAGCAGCCGGACTAGCGGGGGGGTCACAGATACGCAGTATTTT; CDR3 protein: CASSRTSGGVTDTQYF
J gene: TRBJ1-1; D gene: TRBD1; V gene: TRBV5-1; CDR3 DNA: TGCGCCAGCAGCTTGGACAGGGGGCAAGCTTTCTTT; CDR3 protein: CASSLDRGQAFF
J gene: TRBJ1-2; D gene: -; V gene: TRBV30; CDR3 DNA: TGTGCCTGGAGTGGAGGGGGTTGGAATGGCTACACCTTC; CDR3 protein: CAWSGGGWNGYTF
J gene: TRBJ1-4; D gene: -; V gene: TRBV4-1; CDR3 DNA: TGCGCCAGCAGCCGGACAGTTTATAATGAAAAACTGTTTTTT; CDR3 protein: CASSRTVYNEKLFF
J gene: TRBJ1-1; D gene: -; V gene: TRBV7-9; CDR3 DNA: TGTGCCAGCAGCTTAAGCAGGGAACACGAAGCTTTCTTT; CDR3 protein: CASSLSREHEAFF
J gene: TRBJ1-4; D gene: TRBD1; V gene: TRBV5-6; CDR3 DNA: TGTGCCAGCAGCTTCTGGACAGGGGGCTATGGTAATGAAAAACTGTTTTTT; CDR3 protein: CASSFWTGGYGNEKLFF
J gene: TRBJ2-1; D gene: TRBD2; V gene: TRBV11-2; CDR3 DNA: TGTGCCAGCAGCTTAGCGCCCGTACTAGCGGGGGTTGAGCAGTTCTTC; CDR3 protein: CASSLAPVLAGVEQFF
J gene: TRBJ2-3; D gene: TRBD2; V gene: TRBV5-4; CDR3 DNA: TGTGCCGGAGCTAGCGGGGGGATGTCAGATACGCAGTATTTT; CDR3 protein: CAGASGGMSDTQYF
J gene: TRBJ1-2; D gene: TRBD1; V gene: TRBV11-2; CDR3 DNA: TGTGCCAGCAGCTCCGCCGCTGGGGACAGGGGAACCTATGGCTACACCTTC; CDR3 protein: CASSSAAGDRGTYGYTF
J gene: TRBJ2-5; D gene: TRBD2; V gene: TRBV5-1; CDR3 DNA: TGCGCCAGCAGCTTGGAACTAGCGGGGGAAGAGACCCAGTACTTC; CDR3 protein: CASSLELAGEETQYF
J gene: TRBJ1-2; D gene: -; V gene: TRBV6-6; CDR3 DNA: TGTGCCAGCAAAAACAGTTCGTTCTATGGCTACACCTTC; CDR3 protein: CASKNSSFYGYTF
J gene: TRBJ1-2; D gene: -; V gene: TRBV6-5; CDR3 DNA: TGTGCCAGCAGTTACGGGCGATCCTATGGCTACACCTTC; CDR3 protein: CASSYGRSYGYTF
J gene: TRBJ2-2; D gene: -; V gene: TRBV30; CDR3 DNA: TGTGCCTGGGGACACGCAAACACCGGGGAGCTGTTTTTT; CDR3 protein: CAWGHANTGELFF
J gene: TRBJ2-1; D gene: TRBD2; V gene: TRBV13; CDR3 DNA: TGTGCCAGCCCACCTTCTAGCGGGTCACCCTACAATGAGCAGTTCTTC; CDR3 protein: CASPPSSGSPYNEQFF
J gene: TRBJ1-5; D gene: TRBD1; V gene: TRBV19; CDR3 DNA: TGTGCCAGTAGTATCGGGACAGCTAACAATCAGCCCCAGCATTTT; CDR3 protein: CASSIGTANNQPQHF
J gene: TRBJ2-2; D gene: TRBD2; V gene: TRBV5-1; CDR3 DNA: TGCGCCAGCCGACTAGCAATCGCCGGGGAGCTGTTTTTT; CDR3 protein: CASRLAIAGELFF
J gene: TRBJ2-3; D gene: -; V gene: TRBV7-3; CDR3 DNA: TGTGCCAGCAGCTTAACGGACACCGCAGATACGCAGTATTTT; CDR3 protein: CASSLTDTADTQYF
J gene: TRBJ1-1; D gene: -; V gene: TRBV4-1; CDR3 DNA: TGCGCCAGCAGCCATCCCGACCGGGGCACTGAAGCTTTCTTT; CDR3 protein: CASSHPDRGTEAFF
J gene: TRBJ1-4; D gene: -; V gene: TRBV7-2; CDR3 DNA: TGTGCCAGCAGCTTAGAGAGACAGAACCTAGAAAAACTGTTTTTT; CDR3 protein: CASSLERQNLEKLFF
J gene: TRBJ1-6; D gene: TRBD1; V gene: TRBV7-2; CDR3 DNA: TGTGCCAGCAGCCCACGGACAGGGAATAATTCACCCCTCCACTTT; CDR3 protein: CASSPRTGNNSPLHF
J gene: TRBJ1-4; D gene: -; V gene: TRBV7-2; CDR3 DNA: TGTGCCAGCAGCCCGGACTCGAGGAGTTCTAATGAAGAACTGTTTTTT; CDR3 protein: CASSPDSRSSNEELFF
J gene: TRBJ1-1; D gene: -; V gene: TRBV19; CDR3 DNA: TGTGCCAGTAGTTTCGGGGGGAACATGAACACTGAAGCTTTCTTT; CDR3 protein: CASSFGGNMNTEAFF
J gene: TRBJ1-1; D gene: TRBD1; V gene: TRBV7-2; CDR3 DNA: TGTGCCAGCAGCTCCATAGACAGGGCAACTGAAGCTTTCTTT; CDR3 protein: CASSSIDRATEAFF
J gene: TRBJ1-2; D gene: TRBD1; V gene: TRBV6-5; CDR3 DNA: TGTGCCAGCAGTTACCCAGGGGGTGGCTACACCTTC; CDR3 protein: CASSYPGGGYTF
J gene: TRBJ1-2; D gene: -; V gene: TRBV30; CDR3 DNA: TGTGCCTGGACTTCGGGGGAATATGGCTACACCTTC; CDR3 protein: CAWTSGEYGYTF
J gene: TRBJ1-4; D gene: -; V gene: TRBV5-4; CDR3 DNA: TGTGCCTCACGCAAACGGGCCCAGGGAGGAAATGAAAAACTGTTTTTT; CDR3 protein: CASRKRAQGGNEKLFF
J gene: TRBJ2-5; D gene: -; V gene: TRBV7-2; CDR3 DNA: TGTGCCAGCAGCTTGGGGCATCAAGAGACCCAGTACTTC; CDR3 protein: CASSLGHQETQYF
J gene: TRBJ1-1; D gene: -; V gene: TRBV19; CDR3 DNA: TGTGCCAGTAGTGCCCAGGCGGGCCTTAACACTGAAGCTTTCTTT; CDR3 protein: CASSAQAGLNTEAFF
J gene: TRBJ1-2; D gene: TRBD1; V gene: TRBV5-1; CDR3 DNA: TGCGCCAGCAGCTTTGGACAGGGCCATGGCTACACCTTC; CDR3 protein: CASSFGQGHGYTF
J gene: TRBJ1-4; D gene: -; V gene: TRBV30; CDR3 DNA: TGTGCCGGGTTTGAAGGCGGCGCTGAAAAACTGTTTTTT; CDR3 protein: CAGFEGGAEKLFF
J gene: TRBJ1-1; D gene: -; V gene: TRBV5-1; CDR3 DNA: TGCGCCAGTGCTACAGGGACGTCCGGAGCTTTCTTT; CDR3 protein: CASATGTSGAFF
J gene: TRBJ1-1; D gene: -; V gene: TRBV28; CDR3 DNA: TGTGCCAGCAGTGCGAGGTCCCGGGAAGCTTTCTTT; CDR3 protein: CASSARSREAFF
J gene: TRBJ2-7; D gene: -; V gene: TRBV15; CDR3 DNA: TGTGCCACCAGCAGGGCCGGGGGGGGCTCGGACAGGAGGGGAGAGCAGTACTTC; CDR3 protein: CATSRAGGGSDRRGEQYF
J gene: TRBJ2-3; D gene: TRBD2; V gene: TRBV7-3; CDR3 DNA: TGTGCCAGCAGCTTAGGCGCGGGGGGGAGCACAGATACGCAGTATTTT; CDR3 protein: CASSLGAGGSTDTQYF
J gene: TRBJ2-1; D gene: TRBD2; V gene: TRBV7-9; CDR3 DNA: TGTGCCAGCAGGCCTCCAACCGCGGGGGGGCCTGTCGATGAGCAGTTCTTC; CDR3 protein: CASRPPTAGGPVDEQFF
J gene: TRBJ1-1; D gene: TRBD1; V gene: TRBV6-5; CDR3 DNA: TGTGCCAGCAGAGACACAGGGGATGATTTCCCTGAAGCTTTCTTT; CDR3 protein: CASRDTGDDFPEAFF
J gene: TRBJ2-7; D gene: -; V gene: TRBV30; CDR3 DNA: TGTGCCTGGAGTCCCCGGGGGGCCTTATCCTACGAGCAGTACTTC; CDR3 protein: CAWSPRGALSYEQYF
J gene: TRBJ2-7; D gene: -; V gene: TRBV7-6; CDR3 DNA: TGTGCCAGCAGCTTAGGTCCCCTCGAGCAGTACTTC; CDR3 protein: CASSLGPLEQYF
J gene: TRBJ1-2; D gene: -; V gene: TRBV7-9; CDR3 DNA: TGTGCCAGCAGCTTAGGGGCAGACCAGGGCTACACCTTC; CDR3 protein: CASSLGADQGYTF
J gene: TRBJ2-7; D gene: -; V gene: TRBV19; CDR3 DNA: TGTGCCAGTAGTGCTCAGGGATACGAGCAGTACTTC; CDR3 protein: CASSAQGYEQYF
J gene: TRBJ1-2; D gene: TRBD1; V gene: TRBV7-9; CDR3 DNA: TGTGCCAGCAGCTCCGGACAGGCTGGCTATGGCTACACCTTC; CDR3 protein: CASSSGQAGYGYTF
J gene: TRBJ2-3; D gene: TRBD2; V gene: TRBV5-1; CDR3 DNA: TGCGCCAGCAGCTCCGAGAGGCGGGGGGGCACAGATACGCAGTATTTT; CDR3 protein: CASSSERRGGTDTQYF
J gene: TRBJ1-5; D gene: TRBD1; V gene: TRBV11-3; CDR3 DNA: TGTGCCGGACCCGGGACAGGAGGAGGACAGCCCCAGCATTTT; CDR3 protein: CAGPGTGGGQPQHF
J gene: TRBJ1-2; D gene: TRBD1; V gene: TRBV5-4; CDR3 DNA: TGTGCCAGCAGCCAACCAACGGACAGGGGGGTTCATGGCTACACCTTC; CDR3 protein: CASSQPTDRGVHGYTF
J gene: TRBJ1-1; D gene: TRBD1; V gene: TRBV28; CDR3 DNA: TGTGCCAGCAGGACGACCGGGACAGGGGGCGTTGAAGCTTTCTTT; CDR3 protein: CASRTTGTGGVEAFF
J gene: TRBJ1-6; D gene: TRBD1; V gene: TRBV5-6; CDR3 DNA: TGTGCCAGTCGTACAGGGGGAAATTCACCCCTCCACTTT; CDR3 protein: CASRTGGNSPLHF
J gene: TRBJ2-3; D gene: TRBD2; V gene: TRBV4-1; CDR3 DNA: TGCGCCAGCAGCCAGCTGCGGGGGAAGCAGTATTTT; CDR3 protein: CASSQLRGKQYF
J gene: TRBJ2-5; D gene: -; V gene: TRBV30; CDR3 DNA: TGTGCCTGGAGCCTACAGCAAGAGACCCAGTACTTC; CDR3 protein: CAWSLQQETQYF
J gene: TRBJ2-1; D gene: TRBD2; V gene: TRBV30; CDR3 DNA: TGTGCCTGGGTACCGGGACTAGCCATCCATGAGCAGTTCTTC; CDR3 protein: CAWVPGLAIHEQFF